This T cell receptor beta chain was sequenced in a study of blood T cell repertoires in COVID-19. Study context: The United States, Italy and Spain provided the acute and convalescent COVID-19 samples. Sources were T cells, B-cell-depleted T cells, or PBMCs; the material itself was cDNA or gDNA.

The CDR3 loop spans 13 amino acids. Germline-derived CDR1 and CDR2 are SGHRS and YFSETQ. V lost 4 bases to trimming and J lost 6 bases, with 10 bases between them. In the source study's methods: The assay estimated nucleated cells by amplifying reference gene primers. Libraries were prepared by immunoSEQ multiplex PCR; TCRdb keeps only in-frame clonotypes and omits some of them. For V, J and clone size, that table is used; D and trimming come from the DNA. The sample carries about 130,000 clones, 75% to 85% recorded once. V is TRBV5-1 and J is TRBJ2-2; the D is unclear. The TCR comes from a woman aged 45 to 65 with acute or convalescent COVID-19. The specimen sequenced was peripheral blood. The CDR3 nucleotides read TGCGCCAGCAGCCCTGACAAGCCCGGGGAGCTGTTTTTT. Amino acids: CASSPDKPGELFF.